A single sample gave rise to the 2 T cell receptor beta chains below, sequenced in a study of cytomegalovirus exposure and HLA in healthy donors. PCR involved 60 Vbeta and 13 Jbeta primers. Profiled with immunoSEQ multiplex PCR; TCRdb holds only in-frame clones, not every one. The sample lists 150,000 to 200,000 clones, 60% to 80% occurring once. Input material: PBMCs. The receptor set was obtained from a woman between 45 and 65 years old in good health and CMV-seropositive.

This rearrangement joins TRBV11-2 to TRBJ2-7; tentatively, D is TRBD1 (5 bases). V lost 2 bases and J lost 2, with 13 bases in between. The CDR3 runs to 15 residues. Germline V gives CDR1 SGHAT, CDR2 FQNNGV. The CDR3 sequence: CASSLFRGTTYEQYF. In nucleotides, the CDR3 is TGTGCCAGCAGCTTATTTAGGGGAACCACCTACGAGCAGTACTTC.

The chain is built from TRBV7-2 and TRBJ2-7; TRBD1 agrees at 7 bases. CDR3 length: 14 amino acids. V gave up 5 bases and J gave up 7 bases; unmatched junction bases: 11. Germline-derived CDR1 and CDR2 are SGHTA and FQGNSA. CDR3 region: CASSPDRTGREQYF. The CDR3 DNA reads TGTGCCAGCAGCCCTGACCGGACAGGACGTGAGCAGTACTTC.